This section outlines one T cell receptor beta chain sequence together with its context. The antigen remains unidentified. This sample stems from a study of lymphopenia after photon versus proton radiotherapy. Study conclusions and caveats: Authors raise, but do not show, better survival with proton therapy. A bigger post-nadir fall in TCR diversity correlated inversely with survival time in deceased patients. Photon-treated patients lost naive T cells and TCR diversity; proton-treated stayed stable.

Germline V gives CDR1 SGHVS, CDR2 FQNEAQ. V lost 1 base and J lost 2, with 9 bases in between. The CDR3 length is 16 residues. The repertoire was sequenced with immunoSEQ multiplex PCR; TCRdb's copy has only in-frame clones and lacks some. This sample has 20,000 to 30,000 clones, with 84% found just once. This clonotype was sampled from a man aged 40-50 years with gastric cancer. The J gene is TRBJ2-6, the V gene TRBV7-8; D not certain. This sample comprised peripheral blood, obtained from a patient treated with photon-based radiotherapy. The CDR3 here is CASSLDTWAGANVLTF. As DNA, the CDR3 is TGTGCCAGCAGCTTAGACACCTGGGCTGGGGCCAACGTCCTGACTTTC. The variable domain in full, completed from reference TRBV7-8 and TRBJ2-6, reads GAGVSQSPRYKVAKRGQDVALRCDPISGHVSLFWYQQALGQGPEFLTYFQNEAQLDKSGLPSDRFFAERPEGSVSTLKIQRTQQEDSAVYLCASSLDTWAGANVLTFGAGSRLTVL.